This T cell receptor beta chain was documented in a study of CD8 T cells in ankylosing spondylitis. Broader study findings: Existing reports had already noted some motif variants in reactive arthritis synovial fluid and blood. Reports say disease-linked clones showed up significantly more in matched ankylosing spondylitis synovial fluid. Seven to nine highly homologous variants formed a TCR beta motif that appeared characteristic of ankylosing spondylitis blood. Disease-linked clones were found to be CD8+ and relatively rare in peripheral blood.

TCRdb called the 5' RACE reads again in MiXCR, with one record for every CDR3 protein. The sample yields a few hundred thousand distinct CDR3 sequences, roughly an eighth seen once. Germline CDR1 and CDR2: SQVTM and ANQGSEA. The V end lost 6 bases, the J end lost 4 bases, and 10 bases lay between the germline ends. The CDR3 length is 12 residues. This clonotype has a handful of counts. Its target is not known. The chain carries TRBV29-1 and TRBJ2-1; D possibly corresponds to TRBD1 (6 bases). The source of this sequence is a male donor with ankylosing spondylitis. The sample consisted of blood, either unsorted or a sorted T cell fraction (not recorded which). CDR3 region: CSVPTGYNEQFF. CDR3 coding DNA: TGCAGCGTACCAACAGGGTACAATGAGCAGTTCTTC.